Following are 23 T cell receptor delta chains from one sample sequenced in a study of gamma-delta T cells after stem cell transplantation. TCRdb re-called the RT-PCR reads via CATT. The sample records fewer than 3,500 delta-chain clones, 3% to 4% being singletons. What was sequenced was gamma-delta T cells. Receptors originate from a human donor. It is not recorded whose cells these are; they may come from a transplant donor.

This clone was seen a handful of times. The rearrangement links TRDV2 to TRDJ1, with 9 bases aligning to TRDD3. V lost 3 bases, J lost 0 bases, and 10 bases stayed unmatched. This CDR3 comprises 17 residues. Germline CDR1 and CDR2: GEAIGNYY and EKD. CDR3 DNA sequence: TGTGCCTGTGACTCCTTACTGGGGGACCGGTACACCGATAAACTCATCTTT. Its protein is CACDSLLGDRYTDKLIF.

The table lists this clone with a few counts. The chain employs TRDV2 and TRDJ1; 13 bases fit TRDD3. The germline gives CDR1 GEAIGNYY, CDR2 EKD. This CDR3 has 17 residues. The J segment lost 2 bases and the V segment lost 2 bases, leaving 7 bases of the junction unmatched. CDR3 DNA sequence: TGTGCCTGTGACAGAGTACTGGGGGATACGGGGACCGATAAACTCATCTTT. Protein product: CACDRVLGDTGTDKLIF.

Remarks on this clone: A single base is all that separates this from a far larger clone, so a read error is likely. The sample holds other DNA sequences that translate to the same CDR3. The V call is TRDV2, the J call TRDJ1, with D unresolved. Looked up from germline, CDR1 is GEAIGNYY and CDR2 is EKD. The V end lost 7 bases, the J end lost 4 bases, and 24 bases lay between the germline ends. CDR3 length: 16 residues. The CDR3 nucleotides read TGTGCCTGCGACCCCGTCGGGTTTAAGGACTTCGATAAACTCATCTTT. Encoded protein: CACDPVGFKDFDKLIF.

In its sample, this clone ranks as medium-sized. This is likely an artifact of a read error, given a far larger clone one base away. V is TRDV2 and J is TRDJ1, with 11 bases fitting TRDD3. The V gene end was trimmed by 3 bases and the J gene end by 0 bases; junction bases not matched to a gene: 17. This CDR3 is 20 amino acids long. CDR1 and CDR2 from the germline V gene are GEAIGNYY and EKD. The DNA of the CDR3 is TGTGCCTGTGACCTAGTACTGGGGGATAATGATGCCCCCTACACCGATAAACTCATCTTT. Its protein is CACDLVLGDNDAPYTDKLIF.

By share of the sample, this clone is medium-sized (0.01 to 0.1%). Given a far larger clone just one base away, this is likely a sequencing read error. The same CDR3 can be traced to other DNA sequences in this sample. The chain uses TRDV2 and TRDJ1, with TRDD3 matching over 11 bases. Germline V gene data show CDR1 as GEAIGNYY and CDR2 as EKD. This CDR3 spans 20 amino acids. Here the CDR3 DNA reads TGTGCCTGTGACCTAGTACTGGGGGATAATAATGCCCCCTACACTGATAAACTCATCTTT. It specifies CACDLVLGDNNAPYTDKLIF.

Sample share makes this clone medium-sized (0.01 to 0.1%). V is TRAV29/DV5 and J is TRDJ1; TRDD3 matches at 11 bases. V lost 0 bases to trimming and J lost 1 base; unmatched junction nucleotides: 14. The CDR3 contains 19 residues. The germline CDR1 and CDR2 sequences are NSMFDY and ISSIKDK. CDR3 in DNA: TGTGCAGCAAGCGAGGGTCACTCTCTGGGGGATACCGTCACCGATAAACTCATCTTT. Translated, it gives CAASEGHSLGDTVTDKLIF.

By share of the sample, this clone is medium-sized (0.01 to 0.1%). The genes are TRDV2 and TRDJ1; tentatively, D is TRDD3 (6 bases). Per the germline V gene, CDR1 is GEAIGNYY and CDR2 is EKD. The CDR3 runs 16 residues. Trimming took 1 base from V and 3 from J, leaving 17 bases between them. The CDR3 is CACDTMGGPGSDKLIF. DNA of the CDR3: TGTGCCTGTGACACGATGGGGGGACCTGGGTCCGATAAACTCATCTTT.

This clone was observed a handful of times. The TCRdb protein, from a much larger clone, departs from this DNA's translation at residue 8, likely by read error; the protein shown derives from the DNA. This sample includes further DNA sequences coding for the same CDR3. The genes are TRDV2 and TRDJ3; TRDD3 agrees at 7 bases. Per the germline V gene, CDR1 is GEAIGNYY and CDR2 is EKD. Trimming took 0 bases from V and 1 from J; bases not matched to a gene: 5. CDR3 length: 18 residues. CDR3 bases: TGTGCCTGTGACACCGGGGGATCCCGGTCCTGGGACACCCGACAGATGTTTTTC. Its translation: CACDTGGSRSWDTRQMFF.

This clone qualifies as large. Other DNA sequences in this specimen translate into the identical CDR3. The DNA for the CDR3 is TGTGCCTGTGACACTGTTGCTGGGGGATACCCCTTTAACACCGATAAACTCATCTTT. Translated, it gives CACDTVAGGYPFNTDKLIF. The rearrangement joins TRDV2 to TRDJ1; 11 bases fit TRDD3. Trimming cost V 1 base and J 0 bases; bases outside gene matches: 12. The CDR3 spans 19 residues. The germline V gene encodes CDR1 GEAIGNYY and CDR2 EKD.

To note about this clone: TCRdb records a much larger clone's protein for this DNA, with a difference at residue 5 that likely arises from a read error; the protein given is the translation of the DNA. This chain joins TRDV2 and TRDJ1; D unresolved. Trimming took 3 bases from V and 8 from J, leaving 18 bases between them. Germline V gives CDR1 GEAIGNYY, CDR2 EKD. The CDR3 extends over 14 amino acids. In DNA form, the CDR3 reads TGTGCCTGTGACGCCGTCGGAAAAAGGGACAAACTCATCTTT. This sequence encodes CACDAVGKRDKLIF.

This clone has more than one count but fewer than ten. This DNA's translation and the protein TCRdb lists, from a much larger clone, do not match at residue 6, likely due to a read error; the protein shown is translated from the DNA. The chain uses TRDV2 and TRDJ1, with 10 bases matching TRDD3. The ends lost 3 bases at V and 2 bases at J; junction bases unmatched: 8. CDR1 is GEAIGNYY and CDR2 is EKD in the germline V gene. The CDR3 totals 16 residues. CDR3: CACDPPGDTGTDKLIF. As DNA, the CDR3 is TGTGCCTGTGACCCACCGGGGGATACGGGGACCGATAAACTCATCTTT.

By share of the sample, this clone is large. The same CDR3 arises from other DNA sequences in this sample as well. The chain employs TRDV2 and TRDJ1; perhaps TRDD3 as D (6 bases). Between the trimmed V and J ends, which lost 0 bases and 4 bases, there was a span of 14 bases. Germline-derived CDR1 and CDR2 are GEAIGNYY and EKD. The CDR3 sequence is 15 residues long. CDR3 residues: CACDTVWGRGDKLIF. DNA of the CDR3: TGTGCCTGTGACACCGTCTGGGGACGGGGCGATAAACTCATCTTT.

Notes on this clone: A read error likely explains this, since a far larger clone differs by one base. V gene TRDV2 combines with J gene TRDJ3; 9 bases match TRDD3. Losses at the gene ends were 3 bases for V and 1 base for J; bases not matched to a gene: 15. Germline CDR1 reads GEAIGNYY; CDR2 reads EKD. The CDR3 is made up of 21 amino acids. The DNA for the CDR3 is TGTGCCTGTGACGCCGTCCGTACTGGGGGAGATACTTCCTGGGACACCCGACAGATGTTTTTC. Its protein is CACDAVRTGGDTSWDTRQMFF.

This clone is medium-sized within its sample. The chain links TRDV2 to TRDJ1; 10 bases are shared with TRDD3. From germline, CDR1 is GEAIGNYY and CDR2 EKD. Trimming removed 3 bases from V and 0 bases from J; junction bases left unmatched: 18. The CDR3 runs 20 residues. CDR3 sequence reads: CACDPLARHLGDSYTDKLIF. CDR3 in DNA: TGTGCCTGTGACCCCCTCGCCCGACATCTGGGGGATAGCTACACCGATAAACTCATCTTT.

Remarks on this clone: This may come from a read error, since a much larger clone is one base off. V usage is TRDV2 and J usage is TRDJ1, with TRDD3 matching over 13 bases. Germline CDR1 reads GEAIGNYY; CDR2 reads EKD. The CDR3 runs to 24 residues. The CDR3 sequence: CACHTVGATTVTGGYESYTDKLIF. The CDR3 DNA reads TGTGCCTGTCACACCGTGGGGGCCACCACCGTGACTGGGGGATACGAGTCTTACACCGATAAACTCATCTTT.

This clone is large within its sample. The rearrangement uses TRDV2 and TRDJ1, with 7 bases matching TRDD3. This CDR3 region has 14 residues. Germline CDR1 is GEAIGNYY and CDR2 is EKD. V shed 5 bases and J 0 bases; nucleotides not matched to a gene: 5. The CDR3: CACVSLGNTDKLIF. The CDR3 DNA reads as TGTGCCTGTGTCTCACTGGGGAACACCGATAAACTCATCTTT.

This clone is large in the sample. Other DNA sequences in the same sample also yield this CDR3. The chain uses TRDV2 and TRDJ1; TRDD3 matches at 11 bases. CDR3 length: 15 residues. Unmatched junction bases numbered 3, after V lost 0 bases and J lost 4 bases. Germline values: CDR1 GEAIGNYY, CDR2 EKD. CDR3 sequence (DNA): TGTGCCTGTGACACCCTGGGGGATACCGGCGATAAACTCATCTTT. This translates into CACDTLGDTGDKLIF.

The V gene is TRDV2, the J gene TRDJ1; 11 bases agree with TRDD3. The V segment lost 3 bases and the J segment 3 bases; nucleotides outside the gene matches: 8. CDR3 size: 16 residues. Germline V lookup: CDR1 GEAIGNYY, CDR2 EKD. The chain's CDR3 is CACDLVLGDMPDKLIF. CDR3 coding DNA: TGTGCCTGTGACCTAGTACTGGGGGATATGCCCGATAAACTCATCTTT.

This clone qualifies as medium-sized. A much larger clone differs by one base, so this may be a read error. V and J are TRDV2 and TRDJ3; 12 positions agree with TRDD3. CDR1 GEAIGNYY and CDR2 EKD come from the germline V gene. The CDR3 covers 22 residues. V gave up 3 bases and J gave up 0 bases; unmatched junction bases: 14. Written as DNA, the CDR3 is TGTGCCTGTGACGGAGTACTGGGGGATACCGATAAAAGCTCCTGGGACACCCGACAGATGTTTTTC. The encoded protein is CACDGVLGDTDKSSWDTRQMFF.

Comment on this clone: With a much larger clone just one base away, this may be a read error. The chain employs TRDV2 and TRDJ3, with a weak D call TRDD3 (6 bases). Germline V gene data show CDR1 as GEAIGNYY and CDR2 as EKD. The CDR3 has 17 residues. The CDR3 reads CACDSVLGSWGTRQMFF. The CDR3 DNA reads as TGTGCCTGTGACTCCGTACTGGGATCCTGGGGCACCCGACAGATGTTTTTC.

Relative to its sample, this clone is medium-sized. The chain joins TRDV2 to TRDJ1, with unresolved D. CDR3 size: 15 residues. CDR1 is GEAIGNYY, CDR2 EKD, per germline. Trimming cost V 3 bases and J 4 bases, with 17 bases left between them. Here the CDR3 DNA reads TGTGCCTGTGACCCGATTACCCGTCCCCTCGATAAACTCATCTTT. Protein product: CACDPITRPLDKLIF.

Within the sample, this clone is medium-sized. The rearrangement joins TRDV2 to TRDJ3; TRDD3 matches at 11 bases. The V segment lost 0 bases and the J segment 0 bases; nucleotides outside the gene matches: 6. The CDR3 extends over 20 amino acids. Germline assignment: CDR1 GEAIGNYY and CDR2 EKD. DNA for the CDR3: TGTGCCTGTGACACCGGATGGGGGATACGCCACTCCTGGGACACCCGACAGATGTTTTTC. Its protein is CACDTGWGIRHSWDTRQMFF.

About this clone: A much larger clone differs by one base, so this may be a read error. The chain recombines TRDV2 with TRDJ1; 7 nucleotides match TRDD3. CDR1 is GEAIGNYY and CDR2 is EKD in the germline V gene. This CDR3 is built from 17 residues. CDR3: CACAPLPGGSHTDRLIF. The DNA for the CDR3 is TGTGCCTGTGCCCCCCTCCCCGGGGGATCTCACACCGATAGACTCATCTTT.